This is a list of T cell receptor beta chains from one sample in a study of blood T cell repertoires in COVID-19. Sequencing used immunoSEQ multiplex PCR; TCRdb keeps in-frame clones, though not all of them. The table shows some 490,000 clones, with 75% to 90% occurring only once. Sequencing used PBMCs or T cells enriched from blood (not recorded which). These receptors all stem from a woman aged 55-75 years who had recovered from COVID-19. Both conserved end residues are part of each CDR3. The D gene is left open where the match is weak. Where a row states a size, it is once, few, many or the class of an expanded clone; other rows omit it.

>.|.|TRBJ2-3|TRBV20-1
CSARFGVTQYF
TGCAGTGCTAGGTTCGGGGTTACGCAGTATTTT
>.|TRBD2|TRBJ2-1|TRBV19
CASSIVQRGTYALSYNEQFF
TGTGCCAGTAGTATAGTACAGCGGGGGACCTACGCCCTATCCTACAATGAGCAGTTCTTC
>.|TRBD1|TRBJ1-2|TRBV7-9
CASSHSGQGGNGYTF
TGTGCCAGCAGCCATTCGGGACAGGGGGGGAATGGCTACACCTTC
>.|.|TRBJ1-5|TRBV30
CAWSVSSNQPQHF
TGTGCCTGGAGTGTCAGTAGCAATCAGCCCCAGCATTTT
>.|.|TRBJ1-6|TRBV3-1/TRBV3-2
CASSHLKESPLHF
TGTGCCAGCAGCCACCTTAAAGAGTCACCCCTCCACTTT
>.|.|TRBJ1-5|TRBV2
CASRETGLGPQHF
TGTGCCAGCAGGGAGACAGGATTGGGCCCCCAGCATTTT
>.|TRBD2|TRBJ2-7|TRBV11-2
CASSLVLAGDPRNEQYF
TGTGCCAGCAGCTTAGTCCTAGCGGGGGACCCTAGAAACGAGCAGTACTTC
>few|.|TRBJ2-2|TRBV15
CATSSREEGAHTGELFF
TGTGCCACCAGCTCACGCGAGGAGGGGGCGCACACCGGGGAGCTGTTTTTT
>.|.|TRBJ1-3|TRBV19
CASSPSDLGNTIYF
TGTGCCAGTAGTCCGAGCGACCTTGGAAACACCATATATTTT
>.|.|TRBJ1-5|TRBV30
CAWSTTGGRVQPQHF
TGTGCCTGGAGTACGACCGGGGGAAGAGTTCAGCCCCAGCATTTT
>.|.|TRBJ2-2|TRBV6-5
CASKPPVTGELFF
TGTGCCAGCAAACCACCAGTGACCGGGGAGCTGTTTTTT
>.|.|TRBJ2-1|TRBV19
CASTNYPYNEQFF
TGTGCCAGTACCAACTACCCCTACAATGAGCAGTTCTTC
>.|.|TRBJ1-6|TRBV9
CASSIPVGGSYNSPLHF
TGTGCCAGCAGCATCCCGGTGGGGGGTTCCTATAATTCACCCCTCCACTTT
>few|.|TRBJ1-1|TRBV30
CAWSVSRRNTEAFF
TGTGCCTGGAGTGTATCCAGGCGGAACACTGAAGCTTTCTTT
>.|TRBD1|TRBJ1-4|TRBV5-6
CASSLLGTAEKLFF
TGTGCCAGCAGCTTGCTCGGGACAGCAGAAAAACTGTTTTTT
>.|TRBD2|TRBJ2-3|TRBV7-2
CASTLRGLAGGADTQYF
TGTGCCAGCACCCTAAGGGGACTAGCGGGGGGTGCAGATACGCAGTATTTT
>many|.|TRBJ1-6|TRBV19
CASRRDRNSPLHF
TGTGCCAGTAGACGCGACAGGAATTCACCCCTCCACTTT
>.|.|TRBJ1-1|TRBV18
CASSPRALEAFF
TGTGCCAGCTCACCGAGGGCTCTCGAAGCTTTCTTT
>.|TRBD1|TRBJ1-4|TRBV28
CASRDRAANEKLFF
TGTGCCAGCAGGGACAGGGCTGCTAATGAAAAACTGTTTTTT
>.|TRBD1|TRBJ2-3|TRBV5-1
CASSRDSSNTDTQYF
TGCGCCAGCAGCCGGGACAGCAGTAACACAGATACGCAGTATTTT
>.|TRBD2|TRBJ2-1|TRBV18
CASSAAASGGPAYNEQFF
TGTGCCAGCTCGGCGGCGGCTAGCGGGGGGCCGGCTTACAATGAGCAGTTCTTC
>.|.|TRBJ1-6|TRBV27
CASSLFQGTSPLHF
TGTGCCAGCAGTTTATTTCAGGGAACTTCACCCCTCCACTTT
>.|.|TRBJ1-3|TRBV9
CASSGRITGGNTIYF
TGTGCCAGCAGCGGGAGGATTACGGGGGGAAACACCATATATTTT
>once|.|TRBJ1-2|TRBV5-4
CASSSTLTGKIDGYTF
TGTGCCAGCAGCTCTACCCTAACAGGGAAGATTGATGGCTACACCTTC
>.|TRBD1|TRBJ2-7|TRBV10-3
CAISEMTGGKYEQYF
TGTGCCATCAGTGAGATGACAGGGGGCAAGTACGAGCAGTACTTC
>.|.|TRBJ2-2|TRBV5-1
CASSFTGGDTGELFF
TGCGCCAGCAGCTTTACGGGGGGCGACACCGGGGAGCTGTTTTTT
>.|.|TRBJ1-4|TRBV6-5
CASSSTGDWREKLFF
TGTGCCAGCAGTAGTACCGGGGACTGGAGGGAAAAACTGTTTTTT
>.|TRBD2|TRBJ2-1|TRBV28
CASSSAPGLAGEVFF
TGTGCCAGCAGTTCCGCTCCGGGACTAGCGGGGGAGGTGTTCTTC
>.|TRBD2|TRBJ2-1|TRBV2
CASRWDSGVSGEQFF
TGTGCCAGCCGGTGGGATAGCGGGGTTTCGGGAGAGCAGTTCTTC
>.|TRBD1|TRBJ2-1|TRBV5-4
CASSPDRGNEQFF
TGTGCCAGCAGCCCCGACAGGGGGAATGAGCAGTTCTTC
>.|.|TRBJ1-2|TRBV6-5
CASSYNRENYGYTF
TGTGCCAGCAGTTACAACAGGGAAAACTATGGCTACACCTTC
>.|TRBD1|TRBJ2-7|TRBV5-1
CASSLFPGQGNEQYF
TGCGCCAGCAGTTTGTTTCCGGGACAGGGCAACGAGCAGTACTTC
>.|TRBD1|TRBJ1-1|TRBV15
CATSRTGGGLLNTEAFF
TGTGCCACCAGCAGGACAGGGGGAGGCCTTTTGAACACTGAAGCTTTCTTT
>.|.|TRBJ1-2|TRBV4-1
CASSQVLLVGRDDGYTF
TGCGCCAGCAGCCAAGTTCTGTTGGTAGGGCGGGACGATGGCTACACCTTC
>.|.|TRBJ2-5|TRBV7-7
CASSRWGRGETQYF
TGTGCCAGCAGCCGATGGGGGCGAGGTGAGACCCAGTACTTC
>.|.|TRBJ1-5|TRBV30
CAWSAGGSNQPQHF
TGTGCCTGGAGTGCTGGGGGCAGTAATCAGCCCCAGCATTTT
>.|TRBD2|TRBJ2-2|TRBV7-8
CASTWGGPGELFF
TGTGCCAGCACCTGGGGGGGACCCGGGGAGCTGTTTTTT
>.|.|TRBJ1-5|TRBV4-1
CASSQELDTPRIQPQHF
TGCGCCAGCAGCCAAGAGTTAGACACCCCGCGTATTCAGCCCCAGCATTTT
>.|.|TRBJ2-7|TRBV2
CAIQQGSSYEQYF
TGTGCCATCCAACAGGGTAGCTCCTACGAGCAGTACTTC
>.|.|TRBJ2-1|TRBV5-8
CASSLLREQFF
TGTGCCAGCAGCTTATTGCGTGAGCAGTTCTTC
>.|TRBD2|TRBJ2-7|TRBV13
CASSPSRLAGGPTYEQYF
TGTGCCAGCAGCCCCTCCCGACTAGCGGGGGGCCCAACCTACGAGCAGTACTTC
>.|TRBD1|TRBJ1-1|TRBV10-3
CAISETGQGNTEAFF
TGTGCCATCAGTGAGACGGGACAGGGAAACACTGAAGCTTTCTTT
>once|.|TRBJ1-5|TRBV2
CASSDWTEGRSQPQHF
TGTGCCAGCAGTGATTGGACAGAAGGTCGAAGTCAGCCCCAGCATTTT
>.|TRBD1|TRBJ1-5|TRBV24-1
CATSDQQGSGNQPQHF
TGTGCCACCAGTGACCAACAGGGGTCCGGGAATCAGCCCCAGCATTTT
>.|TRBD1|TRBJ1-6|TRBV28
CASSRNSWTGSNSPLHF
TGTGCCAGCAGTCGTAACTCCTGGACAGGGAGTAATTCACCCCTCCACTTT
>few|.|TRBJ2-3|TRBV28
CASSTRDTQYF
TGTGCCAGCAGTACTCGGGATACGCAGTATTTT
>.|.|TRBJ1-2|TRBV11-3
CASSSQTGGGYTF
TGTGCCAGCAGCTCTCAGACAGGCGGTGGCTACACCTTC
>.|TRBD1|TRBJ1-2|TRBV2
CASSEALGQGSGYTF
TGTGCCAGCAGTGAAGCGCTGGGACAGGGCTCTGGCTACACCTTC
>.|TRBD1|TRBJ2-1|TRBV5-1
CASSFGPTQGPAYSEQFF
TGCGCCAGCAGCTTTGGGCCCACACAGGGGCCCGCGTATAGTGAGCAGTTCTTC
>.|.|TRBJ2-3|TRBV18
CASSPRTGSTDTQYF
TGTGCCAGCTCACCAAGAACAGGGTCCACAGATACGCAGTATTTT
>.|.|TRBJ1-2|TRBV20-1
CSAKQGYGYTF
TGCAGTGCTAAACAGGGCTATGGCTACACCTTC
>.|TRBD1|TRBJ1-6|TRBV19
CASRTLDRSNSPLHF
TGTGCCAGTAGGACTCTGGACAGGTCGAATTCACCCCTCCACTTT
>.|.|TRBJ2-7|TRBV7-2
CASSLPGHSYEQYF
TGTGCCAGCAGCTTGCCGGGACATTCATACGAGCAGTACTTC
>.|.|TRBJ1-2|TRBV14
CASSQEIGGPAF
TGTGCCAGCAGCCAAGAAATCGGAGGCCCAGCCTTC